This TCR beta chain was profiled in a study of blood T cell repertoires in COVID-19. Study summary: Both acute and convalescent COVID-19 samples were obtained from the United States, Italy and Spain. PBMCs, B-cell-depleted T cells, or T cells provided the cDNA or gDNA that made up the material.

The data were produced by immunoSEQ multiplex PCR, yet TCRdb's version contains in-frame clones alone and is incomplete. The sample includes roughly 170,000 clones, roughly 84% of them seen just once. Germline V CDR1 and CDR2: SNHLY, FYNNEI. V was pared by 6 bases and J by 0 bases, with 4 bases of the junction left unmatched. The CDR3 totals 15 residues. Participant-reported clinical history was the basis for cohort assignment. Recovered participants had two consecutive negative NP/OP PCR tests, healthcare professional clearance, or symptom resolution. V and J are TRBV2 and TRBJ2-2, with 7 bases identical to TRBD1. This clonotype was sampled from a man in his 60s who had recovered from COVID-19. What was sequenced was PBMCs or T cells enriched from blood (not recorded which). The CDR3: CASRRQGANTGELFF. CDR3 bases: TGTGCCAGCAGGAGACAGGGCGCGAACACCGGGGAGCTGTTTTTT.